The 14 T cell receptor beta chains below were found in one sample sequenced in a study of blood T cell repertoires in COVID-19. Using immunoSEQ multiplex PCR, the repertoire was profiled, and TCRdb retains in-frame clones only, with some absent. The sample carries roughly 35,000 clones, 80% to 90% recorded once. The sample was peripheral blood. The receptors were gathered from a man aged 60 to 75 with active COVID-19.

The chain links TRBV29-1 to TRBJ2-7; TRBD2 matches 11 bases. The germline CDR1 and CDR2 sequences are SQVTM and ANQGSEA. The CDR3 has 14 residues. V gave up 6 bases and J gave up 2 bases; unmatched junction bases: 6. This chain's CDR3 is CSVPGTSGPYEQYF. CDR3 DNA sequence: TGCAGCGTACCCGGGACTAGCGGCCCCTACGAGCAGTACTTC.

CDR3: CASSPQGAYNEQFF. In DNA form, the CDR3 reads TGTGCCAGCTCACCACAGGGGGCCTACAATGAGCAGTTCTTC. This chain links TRBV18 with TRBJ2-1; D possibly corresponds to TRBD1 (6 bases). CDR1 is KGHSH and CDR2 is LQKENI in the germline V gene. This CDR3 is built from 14 residues. Between the trimmed V and J ends, which lost 1 base and 2 bases, there was a span of 6 bases.

This rearrangement joins TRBV5-1 to TRBJ2-2; 9 bases agree with TRBD1. This CDR3 has 19 amino acids. Trimming cost V 0 bases and J 5 bases; bases outside gene matches: 14. CDR1 is SGHRS, CDR2 YFSETQ, per germline. The CDR3 sequence: CASSLADRGAREWTGELFF. The CDR3 nucleotides are TGCGCCAGCAGCTTGGCGGACAGGGGAGCGCGGGAGTGGACCGGGGAGCTGTTTTTT. Full variable domain (missing parts from reference TRBV5-1 and TRBJ2-2): KAGVTQTPRYLIKTRGQQVTLSCSPISGHRSVSWYQQTPGQGLQFLFEYFSETQRNKGNFPGRFSGRQFSNSRSEMNVSTLELGDSALYLCASSLADRGAREWTGELFFGEGSRLTVL.

This chain uses TRBV6-2 or TRBV6-3 with TRBJ2-1, with 10 positions matching TRBD2. The germline CDR1 and CDR2 sequences are MNHEY and SVGEGT. This CDR3 region has 12 residues. The junction had 5 bases not matched to a gene; V was cut back by 3 bases and J by 15 bases. The CDR3 sequence: CASSYALAGVFF. CDR3 DNA: TGTGCCAGCAGTTATGCGCTAGCGGGAGTGTTCTTC.

The V and J genes are TRBV5-1 and TRBJ2-7; 8 bases match TRBD1. Germline CDR1 SGHRS, CDR2 YFSETQ. This CDR3 is built from 16 residues. The ends lost 3 bases at V and 3 bases at J; junction bases unmatched: 11. CDR3 sequence: CASSWSGQGVFYEQYF. The CDR3 nucleotides are TGCGCCAGCAGCTGGAGCGGACAGGGTGTTTTCTACGAGCAGTACTTC. The full variable domain, rest sourced from reference TRBV5-1 and TRBJ2-7, is KAGVTQTPRYLIKTRGQQVTLSCSPISGHRSVSWYQQTPGQGLQFLFEYFSETQRNKGNFPGRFSGRQFSNSRSEMNVSTLELGDSALYLCASSWSGQGVFYEQYFGPGTRLTVT.

J is TRBJ2-1 and V is TRBV7-9; 9 bases line up with TRBD2. This CDR3 is built from 15 residues. Losses at the gene ends were 1 base for V and 8 bases for J; bases not matched to a gene: 6. Germline V gives CDR1 SEHNR, CDR2 FQNEAQ (reference sequence). The CDR3 spells CASSLVAGGIHEQFF. The CDR3, as DNA: TGTGCCAGCAGCTTAGTTGCGGGAGGGATCCATGAGCAGTTCTTC.

This clone has a single count. The CDR3 is CASSSQTGGARNSPLHF. The DNA of the CDR3 is TGTGCCAGCAGCTCGCAGACAGGGGGCGCGAGGAATTCACCCCTCCACTTT. The gene calls are TRBV5-4 and TRBJ1-6; TRBD1 aligns across 10 bases. The germline V gene encodes CDR1 SGHNT and CDR2 YYREEE (reference sequence). V shed 3 bases, J shed 7 bases, and the junction held 10 bases outside the gene matches. The CDR3 consists of 17 residues.

The V and J genes are TRBV9 and TRBJ1-2; 8 nucleotides agree with TRBD1. In germline, CDR1 is SGDLS, CDR2 YYNGEE. The CDR3 is 18 amino acids. J gave up 4 bases and V 0 bases, and 14 bases lay outside the gene matches. CDR3 loop: CASSVGAGTGGDTYGYTF. Written as DNA, the CDR3 is TGTGCCAGCAGCGTAGGCGCGGGAACAGGGGGAGATACCTATGGCTACACCTTC.

The J gene is TRBJ1-6, the V gene TRBV7-9; 8 nucleotides agree with TRBD1. The CDR3 spans 15 residues. Unmatched junction bases numbered 6, after V lost 1 base and J lost 10 bases. Per the germline V gene, CDR1 is SEHNR and CDR2 is FQNEAQ (reference sequence). CDR3 sequence: CASSLGRQGNSPLHF. CDR3 in DNA: TGTGCCAGCAGCTTAGGCCGACAGGGGAACTCACCCCTCCACTTT.

This chain links TRBV25-1 with TRBJ1-1, with 9 bases aligning to TRBD1. Germline V gene lookup returns CDR1 MGHDK and CDR2 SYGVNS. The CDR3 length is 14 residues. Trimming removed 6 bases from V and 8 bases from J; junction bases left unmatched: 10. The CDR3 DNA follows: TGTGCCAGCAGCCTGGCAGACAGGGGGTCAGAAGCTTTCTTT. It is translated as CASSLADRGSEAFF. The full variable domain, with the rest looked up from reference TRBV25-1 and TRBJ1-1, is EADIYQTPRYLVIGTGKKITLECSQTMGHDKMYWYQQDPGMELHLIHYSYGVNSTEKGDLSSESTVSRIRTEHFPLTLESARPSHTSQYLCASSLADRGSEAFFGQGTRLTVV.

V gene TRBV6-5 combines with J gene TRBJ1-1, with D possibly TRBD1 on 6 matching bases. Deletions cut 7 bases from V and 0 bases from J, with 9 bases between. Germline loops: CDR1 MNHEY, CDR2 SVGAGI. The CDR3 is made up of 13 amino acids. The CDR3, as DNA: TGTGCCAGCAACAGGGAGCTGAACACTGAAGCTTTCTTT. This translates into CASNRELNTEAFF.

Only one count was recorded for this clone. The CDR3: CATSRDYGLNEQFF. The CDR3 DNA reads as TGTGCCACCAGCAGAGACTACGGGTTGAATGAGCAGTTCTTC. The genes are TRBV15 and TRBJ2-1, with D unresolved. Germline V gene sequence: CDR1 LNHNV, CDR2 YYDKDF (reference sequence). V was cut by 0 bases and J by 7 bases, with 10 bases left in between. The CDR3 extends over 14 amino acids. Full variable domain (missing parts from reference TRBV15 and TRBJ2-1): DAMVIQNPRYQVTQFGKPVTLSCSQTLNHNVMYWYQQKSSQAPKLLFHYYDKDFNNEADTPDNFQSRRPNTSFCFLDIRSPGLGDTAMYLCATSRDYGLNEQFFGPGTRLTVL.

The chain recombines TRBV30 with TRBJ1-1; the D is unclear. Trimming pared 0 bases from V and 5 bases from J, leaving 10 bases between. The CDR3 loop spans 13 amino acids. Germline lookup yields CDR1 GTSNPN and CDR2 SVGIG (reference sequence). DNA of the CDR3: TGTGCCTGGAGTGTTCCGGGAGGTACTGAAGCTTTCTTT. Protein: CAWSVPGGTEAFF.

The rearrangement uses TRBV6-6 and TRBJ2-5; D uncertain. Trimming left V 2 bases short and J 2 bases short, with 6 bases between. The germline gives CDR1 MNHNY, CDR2 SVGAGI (reference sequence). This CDR3 is 13 amino acids long. The CDR3 DNA reads as TGTGCCAGCAGTTACGTTGAGCAAGAGACCCAGTACTTC. Protein: CASSYVEQETQYF.